This T cell receptor beta chain comes out of a study of memory CD4+ T cells and cytomegalovirus serostatus. The CDR3 extends over 16 amino acids. Trimming shortened V by 0 bases and J by 7 bases, and 22 bases separated the two germline ends. From germline, CDR1 is GTSNPN and CDR2 SVGIG (reference sequence). The sort gate was single viable CD3+CD4+CD8-CD45RO+ cells for memory CD4+ T cells. TCRdb's copy holds only in-frame clones and misses some; the assay was immunoSEQ multiplex PCR. The sample includes some 65,000 clones, 60% to 85% of them seen just once. The chain couples TRBV30 to TRBJ2-7; maybe TRBD1 (6 bases). The origin of this receptor is an adult in good health and CMV-seronegative. Some clones in this sample may be carry-over from other donors' samples. The specimen sequenced was memory CD4+ T cells from blood. The CDR3, as DNA: TGTGCCTGGAGTGTAGCCAGGGGCCCCTCAATCTTAGAGCAGTACTTC. Amino acid sequence: CAWSVARGPSILEQYF. The full variable domain, completed using reference TRBV30 and TRBJ2-7, is SQTIHQWPATLVQPVGSPLSLECTVEGTSNPNLYWYRQAAGRGLQLLFYSVGIGQISSEVPQNLSASRPQDRQFILSSKKLLLSDSGFYLCAWSVARGPSILEQYFGPGTRLTVT.